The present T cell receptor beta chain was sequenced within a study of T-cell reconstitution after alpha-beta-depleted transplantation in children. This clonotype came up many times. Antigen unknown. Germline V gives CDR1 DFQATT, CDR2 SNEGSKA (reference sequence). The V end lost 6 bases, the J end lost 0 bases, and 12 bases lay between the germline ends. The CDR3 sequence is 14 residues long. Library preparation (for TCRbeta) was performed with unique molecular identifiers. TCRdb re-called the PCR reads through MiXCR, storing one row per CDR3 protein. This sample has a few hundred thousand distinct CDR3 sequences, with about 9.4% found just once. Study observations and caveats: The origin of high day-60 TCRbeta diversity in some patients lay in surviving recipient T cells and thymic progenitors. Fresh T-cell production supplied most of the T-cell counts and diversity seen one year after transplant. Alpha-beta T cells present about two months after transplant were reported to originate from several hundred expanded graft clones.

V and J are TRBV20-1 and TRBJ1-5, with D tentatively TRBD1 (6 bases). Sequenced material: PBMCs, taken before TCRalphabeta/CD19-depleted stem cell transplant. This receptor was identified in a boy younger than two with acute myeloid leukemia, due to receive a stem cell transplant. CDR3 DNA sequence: TGCAGTGCCGGTAGGGACATTAGCAATCAGCCCCAGCATTTT. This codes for CSAGRDISNQPQHF.